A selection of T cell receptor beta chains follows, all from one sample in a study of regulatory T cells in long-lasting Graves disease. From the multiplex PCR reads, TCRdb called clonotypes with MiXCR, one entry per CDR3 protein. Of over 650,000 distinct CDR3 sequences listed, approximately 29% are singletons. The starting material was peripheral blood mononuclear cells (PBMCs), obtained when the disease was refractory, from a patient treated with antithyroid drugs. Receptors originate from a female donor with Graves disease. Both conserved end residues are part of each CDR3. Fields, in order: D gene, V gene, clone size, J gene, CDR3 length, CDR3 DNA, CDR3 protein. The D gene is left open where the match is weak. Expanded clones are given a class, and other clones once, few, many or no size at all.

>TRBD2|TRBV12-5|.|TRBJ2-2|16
TGTGCTAGTGGCCCCATCGGGACTAGCGAACCCGGGGAGCTGTTTTTT
CASGPIGTSEPGELFF
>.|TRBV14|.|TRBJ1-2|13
TGTGCCAGCAGCCAAGAATGGGCCTATGGCTACACCTTC
CASSQEWAYGYTF
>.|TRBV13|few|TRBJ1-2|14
TGTGCCAGCAGCTTAGAAGGGGCCGGAGGGGGCTACACCTTC
CASSLEGAGGGYTF
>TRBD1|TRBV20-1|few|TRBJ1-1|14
TGCAGTGCTGCCCCAACAGGGGGGGGGACTGAAGCTTTCTTT
CSAAPTGGGTEAFF
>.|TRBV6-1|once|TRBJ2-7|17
TGTGCCAGCAGTAAGGAGACTGTATCGGCGGCGTCCTACGAGCAGTACTTC
CASSKETVSAASYEQYF
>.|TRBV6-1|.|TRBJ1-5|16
TGTGCCAGCATCGACGGAAGGAGCCCGCGCAATCAGCCCCAGCATTTT
CASIDGRSPRNQPQHF
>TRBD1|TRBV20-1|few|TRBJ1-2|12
TGCAGTGCCGTTGACAGGGACTATGGCTACACCTTC
CSAVDRDYGYTF
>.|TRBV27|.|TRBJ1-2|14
TGTGCCAGCAGTCCGCGGACAGCCCGCTATGGCTACACCTTC
CASSPRTARYGYTF
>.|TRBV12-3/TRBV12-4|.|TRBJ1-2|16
TGTGCCAGCAGGAGGAAGGGTGGGGTCACACACTATGGCTACACCTTC
CASRRKGGVTHYGYTF
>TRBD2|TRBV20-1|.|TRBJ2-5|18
TGCAGTGCTCTCCCCGGGTGGCTAGCGGGTACCTTTCGAGAGACCCAGTACTTC
CSALPGWLAGTFRETQYF
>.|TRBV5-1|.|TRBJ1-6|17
TGCGCCAGCAGCGCAGCGGGCGGACCTGGCGGGGGGTCACCCCTCCACTTT
CASSAAGGPGGGSPLHF
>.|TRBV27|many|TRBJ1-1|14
TGTGCCAGCAGTATCAGCGGAATGAACACTGAAGCTTTCTTT
CASSISGMNTEAFF
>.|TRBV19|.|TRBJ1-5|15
TGTGCCAGTAGTATAACAGGGTTGAGCAATCAGCCCCAGCATTTT
CASSITGLSNQPQHF
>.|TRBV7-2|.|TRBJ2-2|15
TGTGCCAGCAGCTTAGTCGGGAGAGGTACCGAGGAGCTGTTTTTT
CASSLVGRGTEELFF
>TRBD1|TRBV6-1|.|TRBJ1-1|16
TGTGCCAGCAGTGTGGGACAGGGGGTAGCAAAACCCGAAGCTTTCTTT
CASSVGQGVAKPEAFF
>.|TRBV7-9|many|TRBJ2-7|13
TGTGCCAGCAGCTTGGCAGGGCGGGGCGAGCAGTACTTC
CASSLAGRGEQYF
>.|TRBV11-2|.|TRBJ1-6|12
TGTGCCAGCAGTCCCTCGTGGGACAATCTCCACTTT
CASSPSWDNLHF
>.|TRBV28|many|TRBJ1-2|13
TGTGCCAGCATTAGGGAGGTTGACTATGGCTACACCTTC
CASIREVDYGYTF
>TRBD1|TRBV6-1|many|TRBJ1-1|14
TGTGCCAGCAGATCCGGGACAGTGAACACTGAAGCTTTCTTT
CASRSGTVNTEAFF
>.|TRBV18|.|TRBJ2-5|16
TGTGCCAGCTCACCAAGCTACGCACCACGGGGGGAGACCCAGTACTTC
CASSPSYAPRGETQYF
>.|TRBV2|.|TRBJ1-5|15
TGTGCCAGCAGTGAAGGGGGCATGAGCAATCAGCCCCAGCATTTT
CASSEGGMSNQPQHF
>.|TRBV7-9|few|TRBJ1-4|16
TGTGCCAGCAGCCCGTCCCAGACGGGGGTAGGAGAAAAACTGTTTTTT
CASSPSQTGVGEKLFF
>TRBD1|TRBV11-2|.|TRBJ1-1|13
TGTGCCAGCAGCTCGCAGGGGGACACTGAAGCTTTCTTT
CASSSQGDTEAFF
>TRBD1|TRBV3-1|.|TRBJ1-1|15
TGTGCCAGCAGCCCGGGACAGAGACTGAACACTGAAGCTTTCTTT
CASSPGQRLNTEAFF
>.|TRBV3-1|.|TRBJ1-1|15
TGTGCCAGCAGCCAAATCCCCGGGGCGTCCGCTGAAGCTTTCTTT
CASSQIPGASAEAFF
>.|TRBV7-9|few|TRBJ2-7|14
TGTGCCAGCAGCTCCGCGAGGCGGGGCTACGAGCAGTACTTC
CASSSARRGYEQYF
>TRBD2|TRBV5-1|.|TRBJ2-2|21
TGCGCCAGCAGAGAGGACAAATCCGGGACTAGCGGCTTGAGGGGCGCCGGGGAGCTGTTTTTT
CASREDKSGTSGLRGAGELFF
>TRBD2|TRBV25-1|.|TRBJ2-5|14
TGTGCCAGCAGTGTTCCTAGCGGTAAAGAGACCCAGTACTTC
CASSVPSGKETQYF
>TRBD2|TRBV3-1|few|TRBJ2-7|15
TGTGCCAGCAGCCAAACGACTAGCGGGGGGGGCGAGCAGTACTTC
CASSQTTSGGGEQYF
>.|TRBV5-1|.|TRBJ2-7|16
TGCGCCAGCAGCTTGGGGGGCAAGCGGAGCTCCTACGAGCAGTACTTC
CASSLGGKRSSYEQYF
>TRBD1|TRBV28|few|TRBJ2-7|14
TGTGCCAGCAGTAGACAGGGTGGCCTCTACGAGCAGTACTTC
CASSRQGGLYEQYF
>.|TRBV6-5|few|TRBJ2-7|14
TGTGCCAGCAGGGACTCGACGGCCGGTGGGGAGCAGTACTTC
CASRDSTAGGEQYF
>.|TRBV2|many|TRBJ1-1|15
TGTGCCAGCAGTGACCCCTCAGGGAGGGACGCTGAAGCTTTCTTT
CASSDPSGRDAEAFF
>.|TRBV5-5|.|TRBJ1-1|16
TGTGCCAGCAGCTCGGGCCTCCTAGCCGTGAACACTGAAGCTTTCTTT
CASSSGLLAVNTEAFF
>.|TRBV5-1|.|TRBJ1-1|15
TGCGCCAGCAGCTTGTCCGCAGGCGACAGAGCTGAAGCTTTCTTT
CASSLSAGDRAEAFF
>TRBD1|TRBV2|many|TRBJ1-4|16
TGTGCCAGCAGCCCGGGACAGGCGGGGAATAATGAAAAACTGTTTTTT
CASSPGQAGNNEKLFF
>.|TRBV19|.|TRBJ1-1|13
TGTGCCAGTAGGGGAGCAGGGTCGACTGAAGCTTTCTTT
CASRGAGSTEAFF
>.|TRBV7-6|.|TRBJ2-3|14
TGTGCCAGCAGCCGGAACCCTAGCACAGATACGCAGTATTTT
CASSRNPSTDTQYF
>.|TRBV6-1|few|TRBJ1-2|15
TGTGCCAGCAGTGAGCCCCAGGGGAGGGTTTTTCGCTACACCTTC
CASSEPQGRVFRYTF
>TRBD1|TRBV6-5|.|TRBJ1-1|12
TGTGCCAGCAGTTATACGACAGGGGAAGCTTTCTTT
CASSYTTGEAFF
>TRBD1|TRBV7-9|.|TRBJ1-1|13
TGTGCCAGCAGCCTTGGACAGGGGTTTCCGGCTTTCTTT
CASSLGQGFPAFF
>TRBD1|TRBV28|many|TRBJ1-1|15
TGTGCCAGCAGGGGACAGAGCAAACTGAACACTGAAGCTTTCTTT
CASRGQSKLNTEAFF
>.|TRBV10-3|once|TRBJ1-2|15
TGTGCCATCAGTGAGTCGACCCCTGAGAACTATGGCTACACCTTC
CAISESTPENYGYTF
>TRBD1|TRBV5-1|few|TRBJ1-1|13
TGCGCCAGCAGCCGGCAGGGGGACTGGGAAGCTTTCTTT
CASSRQGDWEAFF
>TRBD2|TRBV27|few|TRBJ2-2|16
TGTGCCACCGGACTAGCGGGAGCATTCCCCACCGGGGAGCTGTTTTTT
CATGLAGAFPTGELFF
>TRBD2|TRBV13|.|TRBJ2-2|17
TGTGCCAGCAGCTTATTACTAGCGGGAAAGAACACCGGGGAGCTGTTTTTT
CASSLLLAGKNTGELFF
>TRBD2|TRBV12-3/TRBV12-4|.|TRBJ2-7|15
TGTGCCAGCAGATTAGCGGGAGGGCCCCTCAACGAGCAGTACTTC
CASRLAGGPLNEQYF
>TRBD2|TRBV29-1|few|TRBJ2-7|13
TGCAGCGGGACTAGCGGGAGCGTATACGAGCAGTACTTC
CSGTSGSVYEQYF
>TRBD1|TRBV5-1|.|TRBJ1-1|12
TGCGCCAGCAGCGGTACAGGGGCTGAAGCTTTCTTT
CASSGTGAEAFF
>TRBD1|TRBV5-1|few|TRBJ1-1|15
TGCGCCAGCAGCTGGGACAGGCCTATGAACACTGAAGCTTTCTTT
CASSWDRPMNTEAFF
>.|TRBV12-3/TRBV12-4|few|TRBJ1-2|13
TGTGCCAGCAGTTTAAATGGGGTAGATGGCTACACCTTC
CASSLNGVDGYTF
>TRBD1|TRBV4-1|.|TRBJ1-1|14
TGCGCCAGCAGCCAGACAGGGGGCTATACTGAAGCTTTCTTT
CASSQTGGYTEAFF
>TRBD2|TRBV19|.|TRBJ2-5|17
TGTGCCAGTAGTGTGGGACTAGCGGGCCCCGGACAAGAGACCCAGTACTTC
CASSVGLAGPGQETQYF
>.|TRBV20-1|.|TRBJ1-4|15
TGCAGTGCTAGAGATCTAGGAGAAGTGAGTGAAAAACTGTTTTTT
CSARDLGEVSEKLFF